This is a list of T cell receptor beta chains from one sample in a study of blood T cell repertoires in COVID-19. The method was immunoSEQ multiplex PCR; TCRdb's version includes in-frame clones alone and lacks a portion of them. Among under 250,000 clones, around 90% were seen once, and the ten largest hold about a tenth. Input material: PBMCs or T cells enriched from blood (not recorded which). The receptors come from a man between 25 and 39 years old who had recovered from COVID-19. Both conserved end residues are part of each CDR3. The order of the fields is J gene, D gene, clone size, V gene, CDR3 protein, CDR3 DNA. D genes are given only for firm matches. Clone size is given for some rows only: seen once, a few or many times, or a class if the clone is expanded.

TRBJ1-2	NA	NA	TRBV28	CASRETVLSYGYTF	TGTGCCAGCAGGGAGACAGTTCTCAGCTATGGCTACACCTTC
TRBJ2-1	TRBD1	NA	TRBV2	CASSGAGGNEQFF	TGTGCCAGCAGTGGAGCAGGGGGAAATGAGCAGTTCTTC
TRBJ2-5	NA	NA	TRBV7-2	CASSFHSDRETQYF	TGTGCCAGCAGCTTCCACAGTGATCGGGAGACCCAGTACTTC
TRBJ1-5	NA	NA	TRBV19	CASSQLSPNQPQHF	TGTGCCAGTAGCCAACTTTCACCTAATCAGCCCCAGCATTTT
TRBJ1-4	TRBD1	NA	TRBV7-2	CASSTGTEREKLFF	TGTGCCAGCAGCACCGGGACAGAGAGGGAAAAACTGTTTTTT
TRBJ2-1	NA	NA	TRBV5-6	CASSLVTVYNEQFF	TGTGCCAGCAGCTTGGTGACTGTATACAATGAGCAGTTCTTC
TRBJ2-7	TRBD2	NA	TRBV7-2	CASSFTSGLSYEQYF	TGTGCCAGCAGCTTTACTAGCGGGCTCTCCTACGAGCAGTACTTC
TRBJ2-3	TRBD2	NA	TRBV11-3	CASSLSGGTDTQYF	TGTGCCAGCAGCTTAAGCGGGGGCACAGATACGCAGTATTTT
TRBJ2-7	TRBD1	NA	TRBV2	CASSDRTTGVNYEQYF	TGTGCCAGCAGTGATCGGACGACAGGGGTGAACTACGAGCAGTACTTC
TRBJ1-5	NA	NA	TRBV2	CASSLGAPRPQHF	TGTGCCAGCAGTTTAGGGGCTCCTCGGCCCCAGCATTTT
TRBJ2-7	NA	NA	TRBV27	CASSLKTQYEQYF	TGTGCCAGCAGTCTGAAAACGCAGTACGAGCAGTACTTC
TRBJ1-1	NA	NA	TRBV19	CASTPGAAGLNTEAFF	TGTGCCAGTACCCCCGGGGCGGCGGGGCTGAACACTGAAGCTTTCTTT
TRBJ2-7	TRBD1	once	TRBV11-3	CASSPQGAHEQYF	TGTGCCAGCAGCCCACAGGGGGCCCACGAGCAGTACTTC
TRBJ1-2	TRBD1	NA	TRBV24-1	CATSDPGTGAGYTF	TGTGCCACCAGTGATCCCGGGACAGGGGCTGGCTACACCTTC
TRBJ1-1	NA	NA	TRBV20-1	CSARFITEAFF	TGCAGTGCCAGGTTTATTACTGAAGCTTTCTTT
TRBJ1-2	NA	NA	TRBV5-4	CASRRSGEYYGYTF	TGTGCCAGCAGGCGAAGCGGGGAGTACTATGGCTACACCTTC
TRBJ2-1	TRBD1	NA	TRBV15	CATSTYTGGNEQFF	TGTGCCACCAGCACCTACACAGGGGGCAATGAGCAGTTCTTC
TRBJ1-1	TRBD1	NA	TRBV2	CASRVQGNMNTEAFF	TGTGCCAGCAGAGTACAGGGGAACATGAACACTGAAGCTTTCTTT
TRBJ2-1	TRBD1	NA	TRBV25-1	CASSVQGMDFNEQFF	TGTGCCAGCAGTGTACAGGGGATGGATTTTAATGAGCAGTTCTTC
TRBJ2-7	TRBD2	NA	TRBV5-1	CASGPGLAVSYEQYF	TGCGCCAGCGGGCCGGGGCTAGCGGTCTCCTACGAGCAGTACTTC
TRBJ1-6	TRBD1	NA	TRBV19	CASSERDSSTSPLHF	TGTGCCAGTAGTGAAAGGGACAGTAGTACTTCACCCCTCCACTTT
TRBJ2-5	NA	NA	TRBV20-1	CSARVGGTQYF	TGCAGTGCTAGGGTCGGAGGGACCCAGTACTTC
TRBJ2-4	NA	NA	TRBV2	CASSERSGWGNIQYF	TGTGCCAGCAGTGAGAGGTCAGGGTGGGGAAACATTCAGTACTTC
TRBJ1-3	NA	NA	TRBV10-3	CAIGKIGGSGNTIYF	TGTGCCATCGGCAAGATCGGGGGCTCTGGAAACACCATATATTTT